The 8 T cell receptor beta chains below were found in one sample sequenced in a study of blood T cell repertoires in COVID-19. Measured with immunoSEQ multiplex PCR; TCRdb has only the in-frame clones, and not every one. The sample lists under 250,000 clones; around 79% were seen once. Sequencing was performed on peripheral blood. These TCRs come from a woman aged 40 to 50 with COVID-19, enrolled during active disease.

The rearrangement uses TRBV3-1 (or the pseudogene TRBV3-2) and TRBJ2-2, with TRBD2 matching over 11 bases. Germline loops: CDR1 LGHDT, CDR2 YNNKEL (reference sequence). V was pared by 5 bases and J by 4 bases, with 12 bases of the junction left unmatched. There are 18 residues in the CDR3. CDR3 nucleotides: TGTGCCAGCAGCTATGAAGGTCTAGCGGGGGGTGGCACCGGGGAGCTGTTTTTT. It translates to CASSYEGLAGGGTGELFF.

This clone appeared once. The chain uses TRBV2 and TRBJ2-3; the match to TRBD2 covers 11 bases. The CDR3 loop spans 15 amino acids. Germline V gene data show CDR1 as SNHLY and CDR2 as FYNNEI. The J segment lost 2 bases and the V segment lost 8 bases, leaving 6 bases of the junction unmatched. The CDR3 DNA follows: TGTGCCAGCGGGGGGACTAGCGGCTTCACAGATACGCAGTATTTT. Its translation is CASGGTSGFTDTQYF.

This rearrangement joins TRBV6-5 to TRBJ2-3, with D possibly TRBD2 on 7 matching bases. The CDR3 runs 15 residues. CDR1 is MNHEY, CDR2 SVGAGI, per germline. Trimming took off 0 bases at V and 4 bases at J, with 11 bases between the two ends. DNA for the CDR3: TGTGCCAGCAGTTACTCGGGGGGGGCGCCAGATACGCAGTATTTT. Translated: CASSYSGGAPDTQYF.

In its sample, this clone was seen a few times. The chain carries TRBV14 and TRBJ2-7; tentative D call: TRBD2 (5 bases). The V end was cut by 5 bases, the J end by 9 bases, with 17 bases between. The CDR3 sequence is 13 residues long. Germline CDR1 SGHDN, CDR2 FVKESK. CDR3 in amino acids: CASSSQSGFGQYF. CDR3 DNA: TGTGCCAGCAGCAGCCAATCGGGGTTTGGGCAGTACTTC.

The chain links TRBV7-2 to TRBJ2-1; 7 bases line up with TRBD1. The CDR3 has 13 residues. V lost 7 bases to trimming and J lost 10 bases; unmatched junction nucleotides: 10. Germline values: CDR1 SGHTA, CDR2 FQGNSA. The DNA of the CDR3 is TGTGCCAGCAATAGGCGACAGGGCGGAGAGCAGTTCTTC. It yields the protein CASNRRQGGEQFF.

This clone was seen only a few times. The gene calls are TRBV2 and TRBJ1-1; possible D gene TRBD1, 6 bases. V lost 9 bases and J lost 11, with 13 bases in between. This CDR3 has 10 amino acids. CDR1 is SNHLY, CDR2 FYNNEI, per germline. CDR3 nucleotide sequence: TGTGCCAGTTTACAGGGTCCTGCTTTCTTT. It specifies CASLQGPAFF.

For the CDR3, the DNA is TGCGCCAGCAGAACTGGGGGGGGCCGGACCTACGAGCAGTACTTC. Its translation is CASRTGGGRTYEQYF. The genes are TRBV5-1 and TRBJ2-7; a possible D gene is TRBD2 (7 bases). Trimming pared 5 bases from V and 2 bases from J, leaving 17 bases between. Germline values: CDR1 SGHRS, CDR2 YFSETQ. This CDR3 is built from 15 residues.

V and J are TRBV7-9 and TRBJ1-5; tentative D call: TRBD1 (5 bases). This CDR3 has 15 residues. The germline V and J ends were trimmed by 1 base and 4 bases, with 11 bases remaining between them. The V gene's germline CDR1 is SEHNR and CDR2 FQNEAQ (reference sequence). CDR3 residues: CASSLVGGENQPQHF. CDR3 coding DNA: TGTGCCAGCAGCTTAGTGGGAGGGGAGAATCAGCCCCAGCATTTT. The whole variable domain, filled in from reference TRBV7-9 and TRBJ1-5, reads DTGVSQNPRHKITKRGQNVTFRCDPISEHNRLYWYRQTLGQGPEFLTYFQNEAQLEKSRLLSDRFSAERPKGSFSTLEIQRTEQGDSAMYLCASSLVGGENQPQHFGDGTRLSIL.